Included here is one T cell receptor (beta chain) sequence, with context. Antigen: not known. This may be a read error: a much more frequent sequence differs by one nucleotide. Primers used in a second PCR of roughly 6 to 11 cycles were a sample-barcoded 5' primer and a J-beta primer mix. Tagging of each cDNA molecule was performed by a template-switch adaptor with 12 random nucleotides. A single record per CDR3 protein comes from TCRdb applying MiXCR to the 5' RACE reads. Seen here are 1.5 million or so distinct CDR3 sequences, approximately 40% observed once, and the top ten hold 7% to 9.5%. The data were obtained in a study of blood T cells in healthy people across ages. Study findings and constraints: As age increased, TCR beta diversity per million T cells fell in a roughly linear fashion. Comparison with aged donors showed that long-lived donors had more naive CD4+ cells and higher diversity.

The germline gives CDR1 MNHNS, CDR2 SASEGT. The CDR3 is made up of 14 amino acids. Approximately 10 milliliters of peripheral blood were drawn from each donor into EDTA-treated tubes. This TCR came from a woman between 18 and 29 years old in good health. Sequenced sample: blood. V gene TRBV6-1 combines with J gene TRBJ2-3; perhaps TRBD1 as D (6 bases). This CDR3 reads CASITAGVTDAQYF. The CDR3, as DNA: TGTGCCAGCATTACGGCAGGGGTAACAGATGCGCAGTATTTT.